The next 23 T cell receptor beta chains were all read from a single sample in a study of technical replicates of blood from a handful of donors. Generated by immunoSEQ multiplex PCR, the TCRdb table keeps only in-frame clones and is missing some. The sample yields about 75,000 clones, 91% seen once. The source material was PBMCs. All receptors come from a human donor in good health. Some clones in this sample may be carry-over from other donors' samples.

The rearrangement links TRBV27 to TRBJ2-1; TRBD2 agrees at 12 bases. Germline lookup yields CDR1 MNHEY and CDR2 SMNVEV (reference sequence). This CDR3 is built from 14 residues. Unmatched junction bases numbered 4, after V lost 5 bases and J lost 8 bases. CDR3 residues: CASSDLAGGYEQFF. In nucleotides, the CDR3 is TGTGCCAGCAGTGATCTAGCGGGGGGGTATGAGCAGTTCTTC.

V and J are TRBV11-3 and TRBJ1-1, with 10 bases identical to TRBD1. Trimming took 8 bases from V and 0 from J; bases not matched to a gene: 9. Germline CDR1 SGHNT, CDR2 YENEEA. This CDR3 has 16 residues. The CDR3 DNA sequence: TGTGCCAGCGGAGACAGGGGGCCTGGCATGAACACTGAAGCTTTCTTT. Translation gives CASGDRGPGMNTEAFF. Filled out from reference TRBV11-3 and TRBJ1-1, the complete variable domain reads EAGVVQSPRYKIIEKKQPVAFWCNPISGHNTLYWYLQNLGQGPELLIRYENEEAVDDSQLPKDRFSAERLKGVDSTLKIQPAELGDSAVYLCASGDRGPGMNTEAFFGQGTRLTVV.

A single count supports this clone. The chain employs TRBV2 and TRBJ2-7; TRBD1 matches 10 bases. Germline CDR1 is SNHLY and CDR2 is FYNNEI. V shed 6 bases and J 5 bases; nucleotides not matched to a gene: 4. The CDR3 extends over 13 amino acids. CDR3 DNA sequence: TGTGCCAGCAGGGGGACAGGGGAACACGAGCAGTACTTC. Translation gives CASRGTGEHEQYF.

The chain links TRBV2 to TRBJ2-5, with TRBD2 matching 11 bases. The CDR3 is 18 amino acids. With 4 bases clipped from V and 4 bases from J, the junction kept 14 bases outside the gene matches. The V gene's germline CDR1 is SNHLY and CDR2 FYNNEI. The CDR3 DNA reads as TGTGCCAGCAGTGCAGGACCGTTAGCGGGAGGGCCTTTAGAGACCCAGTACTTC. It codes for CASSAGPLAGGPLETQYF.

This chain joins TRBV18 and TRBJ2-5; D is perhaps TRBD1 (6 bases). V lost 4 bases to trimming and J lost 0 bases, with 6 bases between them. This CDR3 is 13 amino acids long. Per the germline V gene, CDR1 is KGHSH and CDR2 is LQKENI. In nucleotides, the CDR3 is TGTGCCAGCTCACAGGGGGACCAAGAGACCCAGTACTTC. It is translated as CASSQGDQETQYF.

The chain employs TRBV2 and TRBJ2-7; 8 bases are shared with TRBD1. CDR1 SNHLY and CDR2 FYNNEI come from the germline V gene. CDR3 size: 14 residues. J gave up 1 base and V 6 bases, and 5 bases lay outside the gene matches. The CDR3 sequence: CASRFQGASYEQYF. For the CDR3, the DNA is TGTGCCAGCAGGTTTCAGGGGGCGTCCTACGAGCAGTACTTC.

The gene calls are TRBV5-1 and TRBJ1-6; 11 bases align to TRBD1. This CDR3 has 19 amino acids. Per germline, CDR1 SGHRS and CDR2 YFSETQ. With 4 bases clipped from V and 5 bases from J, the junction kept 14 bases outside the gene matches. CDR3 DNA sequence: TGCGCCAGCAGCCTACTTCCCGGGACAGGGGGGAGAAATAATTCACCCCTCCACTTT. Translation: CASSLLPGTGGRNNSPLHF.

The chain uses TRBV7-9 and TRBJ2-3, with TRBD2 matching over 10 bases. The CDR3 sequence is 18 residues long. The germline V gene has CDR1 SEHNR and CDR2 FQNEAQ (reference sequence). Trimming cost V 5 bases and J 2 bases; bases outside gene matches: 13. The CDR3 DNA reads as TGTGCCAGCAGCACCAGCTGGACTAGCGGCTATACCACAGATACGCAGTATTTT. Its translation is CASSTSWTSGYTTDTQYF.

V usage is TRBV5-4 and J usage is TRBJ2-3, with D possibly TRBD2 on 6 matching bases. The germline V gene has CDR1 SGHNT and CDR2 YYREEE (reference sequence). This CDR3 has 13 residues. Trimming removed 4 bases from V and 4 bases from J, with 10 bases in between. In DNA form, the CDR3 reads TGTGCCAGCAGCCCCGGAGGGCCAGATACGCAGTATTTT. It is translated as CASSPGGPDTQYF.

V gene TRBV15 combines with J gene TRBJ2-7; D ambiguous. The CDR3 extends over 16 amino acids. The germline V and J ends were trimmed by 0 bases and 0 bases, with 12 bases remaining between them. Germline values: CDR1 LNHNV, CDR2 YYDKDF (reference sequence). The CDR3 DNA sequence: TGTGCCACCAGCAGAGATCACCAGGCAGTCTCCTACGAGCAGTACTTC. Amino acid sequence: CATSRDHQAVSYEQYF.

This rearrangement joins TRBV11-1 to TRBJ1-1, with TRBD1 identical over 7 bases. J lost 5 bases, V lost 6 bases, and 6 bases had no gene match. The CDR3 sequence is 13 residues long. The germline V gene has CDR1 SGHAT and CDR2 FQDESV (reference sequence). The CDR3 DNA sequence: TGTGCCAGCAGTCGGGACAGACGGACTGAAGCTTTCTTT. Encoded protein: CASSRDRRTEAFF.

V gene TRBV2 combines with J gene TRBJ2-1; TRBD2 might be the D (5 bases). Germline CDR1 is SNHLY and CDR2 is FYNNEI. Trimming pared 7 bases from V and 13 bases from J, leaving 20 bases between. CDR3 length: 13 residues. The CDR3 DNA follows: TGTGCCAGCACCGGGGATAAAGGAGTATCTCAGTTCTTC. Translation gives CASTGDKGVSQFF.

This chain links TRBV30 with TRBJ2-1; D not certain. The V and J ends lost 3 bases and 6 bases respectively, with 15 bases between them. Germline assignment: CDR1 GTSNPN and CDR2 SVGIG (reference sequence). This CDR3 contains 14 residues. The CDR3, as DNA: TGTGCCTGGAGCCCACGTGGGCTTTCCAATGAGCAGTTCTTC. This translates into CAWSPRGLSNEQFF. Full variable domain (rest looked up from reference TRBV30 and TRBJ2-1): SQTIHQWPATLVQPVGSPLSLECTVEGTSNPNLYWYRQAAGRGLQLLFYSVGIGQISSEVPQNLSASRPQDRQFILSSKKLLLSDSGFYLCAWSPRGLSNEQFFGPGTRLTVL.

This clone was detected once. This rearrangement joins TRBV5-6 to TRBJ2-5; D ambiguous. V was shortened by 4 bases and J by 1 base, with 2 bases between the two germline ends. The length of the CDR3 is 11 residues. Germline V gene data show CDR1 as SGHDT and CDR2 as YYEEEE. CDR3 in amino acids: CASSLQETQYF. CDR3 DNA sequence: TGTGCCAGCAGCCTCCAAGAGACCCAGTACTTC.

The gene calls are TRBV10-3 and TRBJ2-5, with D possibly being TRBD1 (5 bases). CDR1 is ENHRY, CDR2 SYGVKD, per germline. V was trimmed by 2 bases and J by 3 bases, leaving 7 bases between them. The CDR3 sequence is 13 residues long. CDR3 coding DNA: TGTGCCATCAGTGAGCAGGGCGAAGAGACCCAGTACTTC. This sequence encodes CAISEQGEETQYF.

The chain has TRBV6-5 and TRBJ2-1; possible D gene TRBD2, 5 bases. V dropped 5 bases and J dropped 5 bases, with 13 bases sitting between them. The CDR3 has 14 residues. The germline V gene has CDR1 MNHEY and CDR2 SVGAGI. CDR3 in DNA: TGTGCCAGCAGTCCAGGAGGTTATAACAATGAGCAGTTCTTC. Protein product: CASSPGGYNNEQFF.

The chain couples TRBV19 to TRBJ1-2; D gene uncertain. The CDR3 has 13 amino acids. Germline CDR1 reads LNHDA; CDR2 reads SQIVND (reference sequence). Trimming shortened V by 5 bases and J by 2 bases, and 9 bases separated the two germline ends. The CDR3 protein is CASSFGYNYGYTF. CDR3 DNA: TGTGCCAGTAGTTTCGGGTACAACTATGGCTACACCTTC.

About this clone itself: No DNA is shown, since the ends of the CDR3 on it are uncertain; the CDR3 is the one TCRdb lists. The V gene is TRBV30, the J gene TRBJ2-7; the table's D gene call, TRBD2, was not cross checked with the DNA. Germline V gene lookup returns CDR1 GTSNPN and CDR2 SVGIG (reference sequence). The CDR3 is made up of 11 amino acids, end residues included. The CDR3 here is CAWSVGSGTLF.

J is TRBJ2-2 and V is TRBV6-1; TRBD1 aligns across 11 bases. Trimming cost V 7 bases and J 8 bases; bases outside gene matches: 6. Germline V gives CDR1 MNHNS, CDR2 SASEGT. The length of the CDR3 is 14 residues. The CDR3 here is CASTEDRGRGELFF. The CDR3 nucleotides read TGTGCCAGCACCGAGGACAGGGGGCGGGGGGAGCTGTTTTTT.

V and J are TRBV7-2 and TRBJ2-3, with D perhaps TRBD2 (5 bases). The ends were cut back, 5 bases at V and 2 bases at J, with 11 bases in the middle. Germline CDR1 reads SGHTA; CDR2 reads FQGNSA. This CDR3 comprises 14 residues. The CDR3: CASSPRLLTDTQYF. DNA of the CDR3: TGTGCCAGCAGCCCTAGACTACTCACAGATACGCAGTATTTT.

V usage is TRBV9 and J usage is TRBJ2-3; the D gene is possibly TRBD2 (6 bases). Germline CDR1 and CDR2: SGDLS and YYNGEE. The CDR3 sequence is 14 residues long. The V end was cut by 0 bases, the J end by 4 bases, with 9 bases between. DNA of the CDR3: TGTGCCAGCAGCGTAGTGCCGGGAGCAGATACGCAGTATTTT. Translation: CASSVVPGADTQYF. The full variable domain, its missing parts supplied by reference TRBV9 and TRBJ2-3, is DSGVTQTPKHLITATGQRVTLRCSPRSGDLSVYWYQQSLDQGLQFLIQYYNGEERAKGNILERFSAQQFPDLHSELNLSSLELGDSALYFCASSVVPGADTQYFGPGTRLTVL.

In this sample, this clone turned up a few times. The chain links TRBV7-2 to TRBJ1-2; D not certain. From germline, CDR1 is SGHTA and CDR2 FQGNSA. The CDR3 has 14 residues. V lost 7 bases and J 2 bases, leaving 14 bases between the germline ends. In DNA, the CDR3 is TGTGCCAGCAACCGTTCGCCCGGGAACTATGGCTACACCTTC. Translated: CASNRSPGNYGYTF.

J is TRBJ2-3 and V is TRBV5-6, with 10 nucleotides matching TRBD2. The CDR3 loop spans 15 amino acids. Germline CDR1 SGHDT, CDR2 YYEEEE. With V trimmed by 4 bases and J by 1 base, 3 bases remained unmatched. CDR3 nucleotides: TGTGCCAGCAGCCCAGCGGGGGGGCGCACAGATACGCAGTATTTT. Translation: CASSPAGGRTDTQYF. Variable domain in full (rest from reference TRBV5-6 and TRBJ2-3): DAGVTQSPTHLIKTRGQQVTLRCSPKSGHDTVSWYQQALGQGPQFIFQYYEEEERQRGNFPDRFSGHQFPNYSSELNVNALLLGDSALYLCASSPAGGRTDTQYFGPGTRLTVL.